Below are 2 T cell receptor beta chains sequenced from a single sample in a study of molecular identifiers for immune sequencing clone quantification. TCRdb re-analysed the PCR reads in MiXCR, keeping a single row per CDR3 protein. Among some 320,000 distinct CDR3 sequences listed, about 22% were seen once. The sample taken for sequencing was naive CD8+ T cells from blood, with Jurkat cell RNA spiked in. Stated subset: FACS-sorted CD8+CD4-CCR7+CD45RA+ naive T cells. These receptors all come from a human donor in good health. Some libraries in this study had Jurkat cell RNA spiked in.

This clonotype was observed once. The CDR3 DNA reads TGTGCCAGCAGTTTCCCGGGAGAAGGACGAGAGACCCAGTACTTC. Protein sequence: CASSFPGEGRETQYF. The rearrangement links TRBV28 to TRBJ2-5, with D maybe TRBD2 (6 bases). This CDR3 has 15 amino acids. The V gene lost 3 bases and the J gene lost 4 bases, with 15 bases spanning the gap. CDR1 and CDR2 from the germline V gene are MDHEN and SYDVKM.

This clonotype was seen a handful of times. The chain carries TRBV27 and TRBJ2-3, with TRBD2 matching over 9 bases. Germline values: CDR1 MNHEY, CDR2 SMNVEV (reference sequence). Trimming cost V 0 bases and J 5 bases; bases outside gene matches: 15. This CDR3 has 19 residues. The CDR3 loop is CASSLSPWPSGDAGDTQYF. DNA for the CDR3: TGTGCCAGCAGTTTATCCCCCTGGCCTAGCGGGGATGCTGGAGATACGCAGTATTTT.